Reported below is one TCR beta chain. This sample was included in a study of cytomegalovirus exposure and HLA in healthy donors. With 60 Vbeta and 13 Jbeta primers, the PCR was carried out. TCRdb's table, derived via immunoSEQ multiplex PCR, lists solely in-frame clones and lacks some. The repertoire holds approximately 200,000 clones, with roughly 84% as singletons. Per germline, CDR1 MNHNS and CDR2 SASEGT. Trimming at V came to 3 bases and at J to 0 bases, leaving 6 bases not matched to a gene. CDR3 length equals 17 residues. This sequence originates from a human donor in good health. V gene TRBV6-1 combines with J gene TRBJ1-4; 8 nucleotides agree with TRBD1. Sequenced material: PBMCs. The CDR3: CASSEQGAKATNEKLFF. Written as DNA, the CDR3 is TGTGCCAGCAGTGAGCAGGGGGCGAAAGCAACTAATGAAAAACTGTTTTTT.